This TCR beta chain was recorded in a study of early stage breast cancer tumors. Study findings and constraints: Functional markers like CD4, CD8 and FOXP3 were missed in bulk sequencing. In about 90% of the 16 patients, blood comparison separated tumor from normal breast. Commonly generated sequences made up most enriched TCRB sequences shared between patients. Tumors had roughly 2.4-fold higher T cell density and higher clonality than adjacent normal breast tissue.

Sequenced by immunoSEQ multiplex PCR; TCRdb stores in-frame clones only, minus some. The table records approximately 50,000 clones, over 65% of them present only once. V was pared by 8 bases and J by 9 bases, with 8 bases between. Germline values: CDR1 LNHDA, CDR2 SQIVND (reference sequence). CDR3 length: 10 residues. As regards this clone: The target antigen is unknown.

The receptor's source is a person in their twenties or thirties with breast cancer. The V gene is TRBV19, the J gene TRBJ2-1; D gene uncertain. Sequencing input: blood. CDR3 sequence (DNA): TGTGCCAGTGGGAACACTGAGCAGTTCTTC. Its translation: CASGNTEQFF. The entire variable domain, with the rest obtained from reference TRBV19 and TRBJ2-1, is as follows: DGGITQSPKYLFRKEGQNVTLSCEQNLNHDAMYWYRQDPGQGLRLIYYSQIVNDFQKGDIAEGYSVSREKKESFPLTVTSAQKNPTAFYLCASGNTEQFFGPGTRLTVL.